This T cell receptor beta chain was recovered during a study of T cell repertoires in cytomegalovirus infection. TCRdb called the reads again in MiXCR, with one record for every CDR3 protein. The data contain about 900,000 distinct CDR3 sequences, around 30% of them singletons. CDR1 and CDR2 from the germline V gene are SEHNR and FQNEAQ (reference sequence). CDR3 length: 15 residues. Trimming took off 5 bases at V and 2 bases at J, with 10 bases between the two ends. Of note for this clonotype: Its antigen is unknown.

The material sequenced was cultured CD8+ T cells from PBMCs, taken from culture after CMV antigen stimulation. The receptor comes from a human donor in good health (CMV status not recorded). Some clones in this sample may be carry-over from other donors' samples. This rearrangement joins TRBV7-9 to TRBJ2-6; no clear D. This chain's CDR3 is CASSPSWTGANVLTF. As DNA, the CDR3 is TGTGCCAGCAGCCCGTCGTGGACTGGGGCCAACGTCCTGACTTTC.